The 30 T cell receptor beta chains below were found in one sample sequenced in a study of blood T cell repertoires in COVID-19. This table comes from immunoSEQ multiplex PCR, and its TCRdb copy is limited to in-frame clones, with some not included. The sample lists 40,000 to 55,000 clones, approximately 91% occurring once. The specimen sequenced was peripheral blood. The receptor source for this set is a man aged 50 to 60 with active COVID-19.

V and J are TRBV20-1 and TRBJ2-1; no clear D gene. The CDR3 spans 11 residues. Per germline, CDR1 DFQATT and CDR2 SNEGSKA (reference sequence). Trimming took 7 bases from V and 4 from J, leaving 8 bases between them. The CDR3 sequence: CSGRTYNEQFF. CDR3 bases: TGCAGTGGCCGAACATACAATGAGCAGTTCTTC.

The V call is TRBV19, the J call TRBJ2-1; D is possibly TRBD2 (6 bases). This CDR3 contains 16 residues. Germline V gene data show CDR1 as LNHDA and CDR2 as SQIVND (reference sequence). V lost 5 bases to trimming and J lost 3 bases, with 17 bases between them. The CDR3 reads CASSFLRGDFYNEQFF. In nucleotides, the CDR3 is TGTGCCAGTAGTTTCTTGCGGGGCGATTTCTACAATGAGCAGTTCTTC.

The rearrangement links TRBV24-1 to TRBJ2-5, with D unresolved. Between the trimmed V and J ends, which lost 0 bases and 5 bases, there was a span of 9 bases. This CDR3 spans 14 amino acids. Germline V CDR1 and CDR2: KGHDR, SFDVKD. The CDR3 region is CATSDLRSGETQYF. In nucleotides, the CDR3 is TGTGCCACCAGTGATTTGCGGTCAGGCGAGACCCAGTACTTC.

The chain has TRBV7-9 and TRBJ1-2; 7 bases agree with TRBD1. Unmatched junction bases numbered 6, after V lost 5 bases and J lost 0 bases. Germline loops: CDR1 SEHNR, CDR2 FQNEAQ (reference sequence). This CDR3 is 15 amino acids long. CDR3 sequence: CASSPWTGTNYGYTF. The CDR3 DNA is TGTGCCAGCAGCCCGTGGACAGGAACTAACTATGGCTACACCTTC.

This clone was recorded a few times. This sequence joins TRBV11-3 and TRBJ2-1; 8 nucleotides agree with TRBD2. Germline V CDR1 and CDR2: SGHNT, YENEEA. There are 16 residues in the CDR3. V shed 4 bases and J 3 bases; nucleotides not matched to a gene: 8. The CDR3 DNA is TGTGCCAGCAGCTACGACGGGGGGGACCGCTACAATGAGCAGTTCTTC. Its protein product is CASSYDGGDRYNEQFF.

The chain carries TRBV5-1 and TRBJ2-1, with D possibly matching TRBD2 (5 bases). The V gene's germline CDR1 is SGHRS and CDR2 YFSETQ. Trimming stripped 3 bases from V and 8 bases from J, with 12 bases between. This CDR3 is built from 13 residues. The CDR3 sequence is CASSSLLEDEQFF. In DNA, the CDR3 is TGCGCCAGCAGCTCTTTACTAGAGGATGAGCAGTTCTTC.

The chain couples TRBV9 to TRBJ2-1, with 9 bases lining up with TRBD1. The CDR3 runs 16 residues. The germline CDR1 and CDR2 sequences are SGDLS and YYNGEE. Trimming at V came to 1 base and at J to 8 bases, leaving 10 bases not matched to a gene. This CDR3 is CASSVYGTGLGDEQFF. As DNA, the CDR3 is TGTGCCAGCAGCGTATACGGGACAGGGCTTGGTGATGAGCAGTTCTTC.

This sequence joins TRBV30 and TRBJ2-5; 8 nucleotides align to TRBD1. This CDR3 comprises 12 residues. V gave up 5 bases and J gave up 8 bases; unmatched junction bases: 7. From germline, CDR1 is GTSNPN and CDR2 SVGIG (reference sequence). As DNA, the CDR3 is TGTGCCTGGGGGGCACAGGGGGGTACCCAGTACTTC. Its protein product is CAWGAQGGTQYF.

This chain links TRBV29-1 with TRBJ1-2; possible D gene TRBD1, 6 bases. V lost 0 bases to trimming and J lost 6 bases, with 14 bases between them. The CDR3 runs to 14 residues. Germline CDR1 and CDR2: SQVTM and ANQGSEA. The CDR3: CSVEDSRGGDGYTF. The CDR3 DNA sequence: TGCAGCGTTGAAGATTCACGAGGGGGGGATGGCTACACCTTC.

The CDR3 sequence is CASSLAGKNTGELFF. CDR3 nucleotides: TGTGCCAGCAGTCTAGCGGGGAAGAACACCGGGGAGCTGTTTTTT. The chain couples TRBV2 to TRBJ2-2; TRBD2 aligns across 9 bases. This CDR3 comprises 15 residues. CDR1 is SNHLY, CDR2 FYNNEI, per germline. J was trimmed by 1 base and V by 5 bases; bases with no gene match: 2. The full variable domain, completed using reference TRBV2 and TRBJ2-2, is EPEVTQTPSHQVTQMGQEVILRCVPISNHLYFYWYRQILGQKVEFLVSFYNNEISEKSEIFDDQFSVERPDGSNFTLKIRSTKLEDSAMYFCASSLAGKNTGELFFGEGSRLTVL.

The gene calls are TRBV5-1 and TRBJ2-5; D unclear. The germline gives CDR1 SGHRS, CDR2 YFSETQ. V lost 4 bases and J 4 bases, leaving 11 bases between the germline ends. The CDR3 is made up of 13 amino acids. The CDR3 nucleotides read TGCGCCAGCAGCACCCTAGGTCCAGAGACCCAGTACTTC. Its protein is CASSTLGPETQYF.

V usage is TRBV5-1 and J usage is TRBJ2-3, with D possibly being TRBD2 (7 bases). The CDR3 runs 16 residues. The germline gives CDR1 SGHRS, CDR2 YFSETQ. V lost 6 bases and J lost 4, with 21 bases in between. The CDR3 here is CASTLRAGAPADTQYF. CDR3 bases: TGCGCCAGCACCCTCCGGGCGGGGGCGCCCGCAGATACGCAGTATTTT.

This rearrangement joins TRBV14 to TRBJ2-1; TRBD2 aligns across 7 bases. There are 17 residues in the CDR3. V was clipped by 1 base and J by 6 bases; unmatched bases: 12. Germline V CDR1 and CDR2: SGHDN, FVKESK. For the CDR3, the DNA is TGTGCCAGCAGCCAAGGCCTCTACGGGGGGTTTCGCAATGAGCAGTTCTTC. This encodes CASSQGLYGGFRNEQFF. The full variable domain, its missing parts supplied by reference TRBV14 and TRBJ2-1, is EAGVTQFPSHSVIEKGQTVTLRCDPISGHDNLYWYRRVMGKEIKFLLHFVKESKQDESGMPNNRFLAERTGGTYSTLKVQPAELEDSGVYFCASSQGLYGGFRNEQFFGPGTRLTVL.

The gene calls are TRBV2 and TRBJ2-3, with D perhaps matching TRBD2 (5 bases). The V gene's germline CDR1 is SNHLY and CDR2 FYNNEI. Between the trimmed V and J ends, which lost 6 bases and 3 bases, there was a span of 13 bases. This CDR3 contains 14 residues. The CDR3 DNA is TGTGCCAGCAGCCCTAGCTCTACGACAGATACGCAGTATTTT. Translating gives CASSPSSTTDTQYF. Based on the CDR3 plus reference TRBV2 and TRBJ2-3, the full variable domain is EPEVTQTPSHQVTQMGQEVILRCVPISNHLYFYWYRQILGQKVEFLVSFYNNEISEKSEIFDDQFSVERPDGSNFTLKIRSTKLEDSAMYFCASSPSSTTDTQYFGPGTRLTVL.

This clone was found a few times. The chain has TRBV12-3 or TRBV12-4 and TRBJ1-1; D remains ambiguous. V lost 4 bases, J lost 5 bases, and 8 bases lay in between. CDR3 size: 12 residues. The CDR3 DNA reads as TGTGCCAGCAGTTCATTCGGGACTGAAGCTTTCTTT. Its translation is CASSSFGTEAFF.

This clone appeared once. Written as DNA, the CDR3 is TGCAGCGTTGACGGCAGGGCCGAGGAAGCTTTCTTT. It encodes CSVDGRAEEAFF. The genes are TRBV29-1 and TRBJ1-1, with D perhaps TRBD1 (5 bases). The germline V gene encodes CDR1 SQVTM and CDR2 ANQGSEA. Trimming removed 3 bases from V and 8 bases from J, with 13 bases in between. This CDR3 has 12 amino acids. Full variable domain (missing parts from reference TRBV29-1 and TRBJ1-1): SAVISQKPSRDICQRGTSLTIQCQVDSQVTMMFWYRQQPGQSLTLIATANQGSEATYESGFVIDKFPISRPNLTFSTLTVSNMSPEDSSIYLCSVDGRAEEAFFGQGTRLTVV.

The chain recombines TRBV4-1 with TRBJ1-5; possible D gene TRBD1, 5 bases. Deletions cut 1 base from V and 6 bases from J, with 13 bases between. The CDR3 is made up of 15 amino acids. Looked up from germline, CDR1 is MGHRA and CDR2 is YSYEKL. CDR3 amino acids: CASSQVGGLGQPQHF. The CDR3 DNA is TGCGCCAGCAGCCAAGTCGGGGGATTGGGTCAGCCCCAGCATTTT.

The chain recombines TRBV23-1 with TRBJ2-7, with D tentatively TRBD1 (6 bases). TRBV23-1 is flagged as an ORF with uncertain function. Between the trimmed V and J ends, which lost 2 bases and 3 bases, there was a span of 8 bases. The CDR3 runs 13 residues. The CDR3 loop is CASSQTGCYEQYV. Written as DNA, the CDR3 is TGCGCCAGCAGTCAAACAGGGTGCTACGAGCAGTACGTC.

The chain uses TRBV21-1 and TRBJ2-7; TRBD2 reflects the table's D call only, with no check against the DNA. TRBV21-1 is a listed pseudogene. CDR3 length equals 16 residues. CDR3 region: CASSKGGGVREDEQYV. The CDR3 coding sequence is TGTGCCAGCAGCAAGGGGGGGGGTGTAAGGGAGGACGAGCAGTACGTC.

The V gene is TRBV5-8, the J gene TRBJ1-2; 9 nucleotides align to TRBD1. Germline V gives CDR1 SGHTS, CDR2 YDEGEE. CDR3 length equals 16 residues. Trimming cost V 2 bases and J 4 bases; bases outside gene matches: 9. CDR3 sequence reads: CASSFYGTGLGYGYTF. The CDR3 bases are TGTGCCAGCAGCTTCTACGGGACAGGGTTAGGCTATGGCTACACCTTC.

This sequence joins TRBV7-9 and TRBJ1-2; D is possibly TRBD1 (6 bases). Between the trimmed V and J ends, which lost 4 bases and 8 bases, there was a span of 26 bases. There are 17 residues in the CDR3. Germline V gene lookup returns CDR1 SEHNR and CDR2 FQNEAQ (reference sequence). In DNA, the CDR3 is TGTGCCAGCAGCTCCTCCGGCCCTTTAATAGGGGGAATAGGCTACACCTTC. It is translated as CASSSSGPLIGGIGYTF.

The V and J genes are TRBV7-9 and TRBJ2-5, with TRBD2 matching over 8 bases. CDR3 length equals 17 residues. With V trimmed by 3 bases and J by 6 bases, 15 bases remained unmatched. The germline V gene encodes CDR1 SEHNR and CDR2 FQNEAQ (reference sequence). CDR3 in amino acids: CASSLGVGLGDWKTQYF. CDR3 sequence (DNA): TGTGCCAGCAGCTTGGGGGTGGGACTAGGGGATTGGAAGACCCAGTACTTC.

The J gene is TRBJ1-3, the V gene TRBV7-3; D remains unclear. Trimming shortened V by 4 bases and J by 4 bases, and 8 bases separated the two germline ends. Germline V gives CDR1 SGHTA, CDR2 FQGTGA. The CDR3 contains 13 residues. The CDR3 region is CASSSGYGNTIYF. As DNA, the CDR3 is TGTGCCAGCAGCTCGGGGTACGGAAACACCATATATTTT. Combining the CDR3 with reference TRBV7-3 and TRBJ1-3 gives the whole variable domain GAGVSQTPSNKVTEKGKYVELRCDPISGHTALYWYRQSLGQGPEFLIYFQGTGAADDSGLPNDRFFAVRPEGSVSTLKIQRTERGDSAVYLCASSSGYGNTIYFGEGSWLTVV.

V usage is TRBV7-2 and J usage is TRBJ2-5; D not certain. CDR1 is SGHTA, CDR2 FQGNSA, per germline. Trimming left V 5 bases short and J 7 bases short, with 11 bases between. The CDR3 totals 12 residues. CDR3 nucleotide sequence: TGTGCCAGCAGCCCTAGGCGCGGGACCCAGTACTTC. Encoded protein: CASSPRRGTQYF.

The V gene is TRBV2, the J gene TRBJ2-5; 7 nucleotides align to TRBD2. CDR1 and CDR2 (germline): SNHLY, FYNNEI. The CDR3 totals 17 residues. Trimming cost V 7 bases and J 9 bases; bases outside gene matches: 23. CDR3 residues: CASTPSLHRGRREAQYF. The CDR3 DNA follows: TGTGCCAGCACACCCAGTCTACACCGGGGTCGCCGGGAGGCCCAGTACTTC. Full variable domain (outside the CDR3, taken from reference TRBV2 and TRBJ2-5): EPEVTQTPSHQVTQMGQEVILRCVPISNHLYFYWYRQILGQKVEFLVSFYNNEISEKSEIFDDQFSVERPDGSNFTLKIRSTKLEDSAMYFCASTPSLHRGRREAQYFGPGTRLLVL.

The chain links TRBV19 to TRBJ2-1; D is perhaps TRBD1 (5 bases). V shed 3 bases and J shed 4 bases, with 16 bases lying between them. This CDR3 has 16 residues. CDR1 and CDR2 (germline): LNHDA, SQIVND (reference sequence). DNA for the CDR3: TGTGCCAGTAGTATGGGTGGGGCCAGATTTTACAATGAGCAGTTCTTC. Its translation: CASSMGGARFYNEQFF.

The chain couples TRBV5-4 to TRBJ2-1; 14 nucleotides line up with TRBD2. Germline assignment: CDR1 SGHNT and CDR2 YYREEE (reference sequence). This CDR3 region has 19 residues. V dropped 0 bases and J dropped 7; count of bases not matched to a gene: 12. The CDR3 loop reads CASSLGLAGGPFLGNEQFF. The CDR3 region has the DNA TGTGCCAGCAGCTTGGGACTAGCGGGAGGGCCCTTTTTGGGGAATGAGCAGTTCTTC.

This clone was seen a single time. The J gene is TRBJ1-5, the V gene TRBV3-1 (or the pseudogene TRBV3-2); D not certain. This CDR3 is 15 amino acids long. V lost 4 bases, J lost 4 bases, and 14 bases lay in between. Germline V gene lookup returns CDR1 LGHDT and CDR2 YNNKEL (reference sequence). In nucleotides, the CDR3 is TGTGCCAGCAGCCGCGGTAGGAGCGATAATCAGCCCCAGCATTTT. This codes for CASSRGRSDNQPQHF.

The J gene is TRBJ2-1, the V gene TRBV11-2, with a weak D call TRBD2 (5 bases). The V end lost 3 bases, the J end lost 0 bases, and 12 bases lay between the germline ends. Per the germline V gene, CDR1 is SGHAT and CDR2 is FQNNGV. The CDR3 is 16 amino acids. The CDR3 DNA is TGTGCCAGCAGCTTCAAAGCGGTCAGCTCCTACAATGAGCAGTTCTTC. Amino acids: CASSFKAVSSYNEQFF.

CDR3 sequence (DNA): TGTGCCAGTTCCACAGGGGGCGTTCGGACCGGGGAGCTGTTTTTT. The encoded protein is CASSTGGVRTGELFF. The chain is built from TRBV19 and TRBJ2-2, with TRBD1 matching over 9 bases. J lost 5 bases, V lost 8 bases, and 9 bases had no gene match. This CDR3 spans 15 amino acids. Germline lookup yields CDR1 LNHDA and CDR2 SQIVND (reference sequence).